Below, one T cell receptor (beta chain) is given with its context. TCRdb's table, derived via immunoSEQ multiplex PCR, lists solely in-frame clones and lacks some. The sample holds around 320,000 clones; approximately 90% are singletons and the top ten take roughly 2%. This sample was taken from a study of blood T cell repertoires in COVID-19. The length of the CDR3 is 17 residues. Germline trimming cut 6 bases from V and 3 bases from J; bases unmatched to any gene: 16. Per germline, CDR1 MNHEY and CDR2 SMNVEV (reference sequence). The sequencing sample was made of peripheral blood. This sequence joins TRBV27 and TRBJ2-7, with 8 bases matching TRBD2. This sequence was found in a man between 18 and 35 years old with active or convalescent COVID-19. Written as DNA, the CDR3 is TGTGCCAGCAGCGTCCGGGGGGCGGGGGGCCCTAACTACGAGCAGTACTTC. This sequence encodes CASSVRGAGGPNYEQYF.